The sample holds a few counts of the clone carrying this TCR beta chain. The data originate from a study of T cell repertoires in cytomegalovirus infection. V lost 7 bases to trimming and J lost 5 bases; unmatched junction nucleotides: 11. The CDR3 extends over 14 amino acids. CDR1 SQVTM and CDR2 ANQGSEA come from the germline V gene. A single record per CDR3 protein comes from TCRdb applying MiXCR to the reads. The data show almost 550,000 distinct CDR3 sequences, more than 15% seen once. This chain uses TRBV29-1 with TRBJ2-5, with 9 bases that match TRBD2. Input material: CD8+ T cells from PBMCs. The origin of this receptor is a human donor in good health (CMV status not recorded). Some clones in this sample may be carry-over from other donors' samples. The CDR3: CSAQPREGGETQYF. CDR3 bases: TGCAGCGCCCAGCCGCGGGAGGGCGGGGAGACCCAGTACTTC.